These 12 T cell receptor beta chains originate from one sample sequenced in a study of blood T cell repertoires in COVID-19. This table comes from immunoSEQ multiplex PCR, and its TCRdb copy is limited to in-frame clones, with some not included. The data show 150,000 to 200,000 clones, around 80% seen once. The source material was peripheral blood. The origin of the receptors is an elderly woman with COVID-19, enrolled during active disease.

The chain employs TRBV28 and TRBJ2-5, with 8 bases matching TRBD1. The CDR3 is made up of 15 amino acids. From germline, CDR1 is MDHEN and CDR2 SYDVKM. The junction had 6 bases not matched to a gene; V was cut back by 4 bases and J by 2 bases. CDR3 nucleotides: TGTGCCAGCAGTTCCTTCAGGGGGCAACAAGAGACCCAGTACTTC. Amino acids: CASSSFRGQQETQYF.

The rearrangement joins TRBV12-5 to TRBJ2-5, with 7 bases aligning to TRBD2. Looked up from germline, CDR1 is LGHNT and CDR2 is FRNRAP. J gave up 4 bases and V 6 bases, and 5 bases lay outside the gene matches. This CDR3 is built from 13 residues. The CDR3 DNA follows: TGTGCTAGTGGCCCGGGGGGTATAGAGACCCAGTACTTC. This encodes CASGPGGIETQYF. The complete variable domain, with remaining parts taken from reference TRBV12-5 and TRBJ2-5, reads DARVTQTPRHKVTEMGQEVTMRCQPILGHNTVFWYRQTMMQGLELLAYFRNRAPLDDSGMPKDRFSAEMPDATLATLKIQPSEPRDSAVYFCASGPGGIETQYFGPGTRLLVL.

The CDR3: CASSPRGYYEQYF. The CDR3 DNA is TGTGCCAGCAGCCCGAGGGGGTACTACGAGCAGTACTTC. The rearrangement links TRBV13 to TRBJ2-7; TRBD1 might be the D (6 bases). V lost 5 bases, J lost 3 bases, and 11 bases lay in between. From germline, CDR1 is PRHDT and CDR2 FYEKMQ (reference sequence). The CDR3 is made up of 13 amino acids.

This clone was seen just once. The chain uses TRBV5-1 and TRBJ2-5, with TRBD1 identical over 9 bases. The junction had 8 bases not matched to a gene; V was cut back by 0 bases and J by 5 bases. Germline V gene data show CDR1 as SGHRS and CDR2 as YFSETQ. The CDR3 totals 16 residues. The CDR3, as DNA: TGCGCCAGCAGCTTGGGACAGGGGGTTGGTCAGGAGACCCAGTACTTC. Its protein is CASSLGQGVGQETQYF.

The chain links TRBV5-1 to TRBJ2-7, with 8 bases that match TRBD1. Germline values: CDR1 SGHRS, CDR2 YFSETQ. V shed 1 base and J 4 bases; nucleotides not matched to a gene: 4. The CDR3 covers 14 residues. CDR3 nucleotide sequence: TGCGCCAGCAGCTTGCAGGGACAGGCTTACGAGCAGTACTTC. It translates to CASSLQGQAYEQYF.

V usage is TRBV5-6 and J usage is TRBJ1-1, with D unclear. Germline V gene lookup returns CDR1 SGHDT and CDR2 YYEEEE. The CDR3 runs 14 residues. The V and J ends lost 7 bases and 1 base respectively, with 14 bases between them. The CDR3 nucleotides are TGTGCCAGCGAGAGGTTTTACTGGAACACTGAAGCTTTCTTT. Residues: CASERFYWNTEAFF. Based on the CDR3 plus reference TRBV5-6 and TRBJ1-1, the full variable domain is DAGVTQSPTHLIKTRGQQVTLRCSPKSGHDTVSWYQQALGQGPQFIFQYYEEEERQRGNFPDRFSGHQFPNYSSELNVNALLLGDSALYLCASERFYWNTEAFFGQGTRLTVV.

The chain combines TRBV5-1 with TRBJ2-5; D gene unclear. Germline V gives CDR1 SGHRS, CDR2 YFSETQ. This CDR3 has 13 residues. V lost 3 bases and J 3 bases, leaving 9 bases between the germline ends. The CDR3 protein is CASSSRLEETQYF. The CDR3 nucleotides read TGCGCCAGCAGCTCGCGACTGGAAGAGACCCAGTACTTC.

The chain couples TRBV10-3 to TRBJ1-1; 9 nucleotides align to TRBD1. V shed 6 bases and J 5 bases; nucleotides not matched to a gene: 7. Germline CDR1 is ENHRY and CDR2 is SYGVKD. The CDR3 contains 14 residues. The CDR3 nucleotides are TGTGCCATCAGACCGACAGGGGGGGGTACTGAAGCTTTCTTT. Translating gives CAIRPTGGGTEAFF.

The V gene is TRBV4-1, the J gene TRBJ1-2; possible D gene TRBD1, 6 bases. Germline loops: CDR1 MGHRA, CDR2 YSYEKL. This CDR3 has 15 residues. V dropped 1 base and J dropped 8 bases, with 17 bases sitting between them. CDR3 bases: TGCGCCAGCAGCCAAGGTTTGGGGCAGAGGGGGGGCTACACCTTC. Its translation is CASSQGLGQRGGYTF.

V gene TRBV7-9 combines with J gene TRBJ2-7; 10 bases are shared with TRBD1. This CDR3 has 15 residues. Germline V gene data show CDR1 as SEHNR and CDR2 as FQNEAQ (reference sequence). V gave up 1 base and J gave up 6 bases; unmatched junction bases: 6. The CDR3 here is CASSLVGTGDSEQYF. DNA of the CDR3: TGTGCCAGCAGCTTAGTGGGGACAGGGGACAGCGAGCAGTACTTC.

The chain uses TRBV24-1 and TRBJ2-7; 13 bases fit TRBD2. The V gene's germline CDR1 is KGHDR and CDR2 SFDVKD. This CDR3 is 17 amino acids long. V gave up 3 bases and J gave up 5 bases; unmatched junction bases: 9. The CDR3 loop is CATSDARPGLAGHEQYF. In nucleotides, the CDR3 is TGTGCCACCAGTGATGCACGCCCGGGACTAGCGGGACACGAGCAGTACTTC.

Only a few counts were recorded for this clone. The DNA of the CDR3 is TGCGCCAGCAGCCAAGGACTCCTCGGGGGGTACGGCTACACCTTC. Residues: CASSQGLLGGYGYTF. The gene calls are TRBV4-3 and TRBJ1-2, with D perhaps matching TRBD1 (5 bases). Trimming took off 1 base at V and 8 bases at J, with 17 bases between the two ends. The CDR3 contains 15 residues. Germline lookup yields CDR1 LGHNA and CDR2 YSLEER.